This T cell receptor (beta chain) was recorded in a study of T-cell memory formation after mild COVID-19. The CDR3 is 12 residues long. The germline V gene encodes CDR1 SGHAT and CDR2 FQDESV (reference sequence). The V end was cut by 1 base, the J end by 5 bases, with 4 bases between. TCRdb re-analysed the 5' RACE reads in MiXCR, keeping a single row per CDR3 protein. This table holds roughly 320,000 distinct CDR3 sequences, 25% to 30% found once. The material sequenced was PBMCs or a T cell subset sorted from them (not recorded which). The chain uses TRBV11-1 and TRBJ2-3; D gene unclear. The origin of this receptor is an adult woman who had mild COVID-19 (a few samples of this study predate the infection). Cell type and time point are not known. Here the CDR3 DNA reads TGTGCCAGCAGCTTAGTTCGAGATACGCAGTATTTT. Translating gives CASSLVRDTQYF.